This T cell receptor beta chain is from a study of shared clonotypes between healthy human individuals. In regard to this clone: As yet, its antigen is unknown. Within the sample, other DNA sequences also encode this same CDR3.

Germline loops: CDR1 MGHDK, CDR2 SYGVNS. This CDR3 is 15 amino acids long. V was cut by 6 bases and J by 1 base, with 15 bases left in between. Study findings and constraints: The study generally estimated greater richness for naive than memory subsets.

Produced via immunoSEQ multiplex PCR; TCRdb's table is partial and in-frame only. The sample has 700,000 or so clones, more than 70% seen once. Donors were healthy HIV-negative adults without recently reported acute infections or vaccinations. A split of CD4+ cells into CD45RA+ naive and CD45RA-negative memory subsets was performed. Sequencing was performed on memory CD4+ T cells sorted from blood. This sample's subset: CD45RA-negative fraction. The J gene is TRBJ1-1, the V gene TRBV25-1; TRBD1 might be the D (5 bases). This sequence originates from a woman in her 30s in good health. The CDR3 bases are TGTGCCAGCAGCTATACCGGAACAGGGAACACTGAAGCTTTCTTT. Translated, it gives CASSYTGTGNTEAFF.